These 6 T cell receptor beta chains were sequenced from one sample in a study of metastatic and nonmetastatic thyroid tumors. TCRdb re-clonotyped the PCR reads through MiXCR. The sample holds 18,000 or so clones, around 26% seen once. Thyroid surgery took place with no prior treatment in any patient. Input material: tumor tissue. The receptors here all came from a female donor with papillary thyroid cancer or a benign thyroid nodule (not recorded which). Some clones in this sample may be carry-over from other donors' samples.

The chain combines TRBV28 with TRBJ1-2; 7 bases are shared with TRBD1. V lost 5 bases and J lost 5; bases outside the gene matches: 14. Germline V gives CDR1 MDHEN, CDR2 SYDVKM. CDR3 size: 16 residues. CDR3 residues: CASSILDGQVGYGYTF. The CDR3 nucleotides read TGTGCCAGCAGTATCCTCGACGGACAGGTGGGGTATGGCTACACCTTC.

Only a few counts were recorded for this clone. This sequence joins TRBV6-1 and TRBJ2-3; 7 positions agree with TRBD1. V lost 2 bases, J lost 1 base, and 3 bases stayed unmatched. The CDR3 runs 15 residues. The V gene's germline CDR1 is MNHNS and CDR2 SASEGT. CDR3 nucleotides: TGTGCCAGCAGTGAATCCGGACAGGGCACAGATACGCAGTATTTT. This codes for CASSESGQGTDTQYF.

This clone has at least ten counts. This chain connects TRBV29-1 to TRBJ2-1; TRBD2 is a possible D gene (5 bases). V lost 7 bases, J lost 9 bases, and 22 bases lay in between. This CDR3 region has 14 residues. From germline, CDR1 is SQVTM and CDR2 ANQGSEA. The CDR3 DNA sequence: TGCAGCGCTGCAGGACCCCTTCTAGGAGGTGAGCAGTTCTTC. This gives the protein CSAAGPLLGGEQFF.

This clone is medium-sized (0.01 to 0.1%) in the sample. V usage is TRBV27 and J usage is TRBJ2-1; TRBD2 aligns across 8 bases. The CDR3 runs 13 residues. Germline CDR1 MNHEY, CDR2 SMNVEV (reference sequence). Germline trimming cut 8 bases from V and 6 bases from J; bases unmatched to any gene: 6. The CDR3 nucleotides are TGTGCCAGCGCATCGGGGGGGGCCAATGAGCAGTTCTTC. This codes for CASASGGANEQFF.

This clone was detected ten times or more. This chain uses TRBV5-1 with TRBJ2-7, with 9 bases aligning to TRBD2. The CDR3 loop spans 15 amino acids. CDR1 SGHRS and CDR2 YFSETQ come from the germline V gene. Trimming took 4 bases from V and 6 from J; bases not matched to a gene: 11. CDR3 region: CASSPDSGRMGEQYF. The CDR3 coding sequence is TGCGCCAGCAGCCCAGATAGCGGGAGAATGGGCGAGCAGTACTTC.

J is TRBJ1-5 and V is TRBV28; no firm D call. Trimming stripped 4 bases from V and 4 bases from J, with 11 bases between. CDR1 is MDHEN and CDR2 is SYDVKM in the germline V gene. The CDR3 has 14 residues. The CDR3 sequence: CASSWYSENQPQHF. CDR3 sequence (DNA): TGTGCCAGCAGTTGGTACAGCGAAAATCAGCCCCAGCATTTT.